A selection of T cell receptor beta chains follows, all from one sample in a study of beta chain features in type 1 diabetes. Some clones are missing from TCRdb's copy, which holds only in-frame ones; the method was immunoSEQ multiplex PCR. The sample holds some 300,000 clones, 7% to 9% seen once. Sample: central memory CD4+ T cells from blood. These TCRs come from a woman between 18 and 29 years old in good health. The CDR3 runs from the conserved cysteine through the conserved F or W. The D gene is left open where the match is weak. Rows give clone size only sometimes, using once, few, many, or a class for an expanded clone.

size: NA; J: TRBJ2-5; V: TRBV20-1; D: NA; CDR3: CSGVRSETQYF; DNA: TGCAGTGGAGTACGTAGCGAGACCCAGTACTTC
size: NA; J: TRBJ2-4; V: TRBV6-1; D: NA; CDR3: CATRGWDGNIQYF; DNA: TGTGCCACCCGGGGATGGGACGGCAACATTCAGTACTTC
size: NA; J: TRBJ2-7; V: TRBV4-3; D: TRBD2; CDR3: CASSHGAGGGYEQYF; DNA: TGCGCCAGCAGCCACGGAGCGGGAGGAGGTTACGAGCAGTACTTC
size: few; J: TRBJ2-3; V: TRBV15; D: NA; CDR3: CATSWQVTDTQYF; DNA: TGTGCCACTTCTTGGCAAGTCACAGATACGCAGTATTTT
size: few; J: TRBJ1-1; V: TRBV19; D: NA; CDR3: CASSIGFGGRIMNTEAFF; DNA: TGTGCCAGTAGTATTGGGTTCGGGGGCCGAATCATGAACACTGAAGCTTTCTTT
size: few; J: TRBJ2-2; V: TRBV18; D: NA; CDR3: CASSPRPSDTGELFF; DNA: TGTGCCAGCTCACCACGCCCATCTGACACCGGGGAGCTGTTTTTT
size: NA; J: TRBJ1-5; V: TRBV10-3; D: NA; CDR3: CAISERAANQPQHF; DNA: TGTGCCATCAGTGAGAGGGCAGCCAATCAGCCCCAGCATTTT
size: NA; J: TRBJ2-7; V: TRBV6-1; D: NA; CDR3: CASRDGTGGTYEQYF; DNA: TGTGCCAGCAGGGACGGGACCGGGGGCACCTACGAGCAGTACTTC
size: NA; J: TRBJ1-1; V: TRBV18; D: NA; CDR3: CASSPGRLTEAFF; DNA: TGTGCCAGCTCCCCCGGACGGTTGACTGAAGCTTTCTTT
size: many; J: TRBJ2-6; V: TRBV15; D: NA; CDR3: CATRQGSTGANVLTF; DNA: TGTGCCACCAGACAGGGTTCTACTGGGGCCAACGTCCTGACTTTC
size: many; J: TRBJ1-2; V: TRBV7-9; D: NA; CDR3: CASSFSEYGYTF; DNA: TGTGCCAGCAGCTTCTCGGAATATGGCTACACCTTC
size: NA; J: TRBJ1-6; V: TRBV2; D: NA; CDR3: CASMGQGHSPLHF; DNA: TGTGCCAGCATGGGGCAGGGACATTCACCCCTCCACTTT
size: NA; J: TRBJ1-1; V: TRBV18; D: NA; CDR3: CASSPPAGGLTMNTEAFF; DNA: TGTGCCAGCTCACCACCGGCCGGGGGCCTTACAATGAACACTGAAGCTTTCTTT
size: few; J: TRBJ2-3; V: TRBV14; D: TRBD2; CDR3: CASSLRLAGALDTQYF; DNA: TGTGCCAGCAGCCTACGGCTAGCGGGAGCCCTAGATACGCAGTATTTT
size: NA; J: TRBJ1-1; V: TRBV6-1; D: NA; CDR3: CASSARTENTEAFF; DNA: TGTGCCAGCAGTGCGAGGACGGAGAACACTGAAGCTTTCTTT
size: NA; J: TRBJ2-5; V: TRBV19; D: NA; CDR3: CASSMASRETQYF; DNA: TGTGCCAGTAGTATGGCTAGCAGGGAGACCCAGTACTTC
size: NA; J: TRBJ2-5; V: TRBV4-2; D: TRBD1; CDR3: CASSQPPGAGGGETQYF; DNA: TGTGCCAGCAGCCAACCCCCGGGGGCAGGGGGCGGGGAGACCCAGTACTTC
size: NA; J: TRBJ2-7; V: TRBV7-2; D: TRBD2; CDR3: CASSLESGRTSTYEQYF; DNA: TGTGCCAGCAGCTTAGAGAGCGGGAGGACGTCAACCTACGAGCAGTACTTC
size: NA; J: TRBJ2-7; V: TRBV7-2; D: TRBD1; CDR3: CASSSGTGTYEQYF; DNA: TGTGCCAGCAGCTCAGGGACAGGGACCTACGAGCAGTACTTC
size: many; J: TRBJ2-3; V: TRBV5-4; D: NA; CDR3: CASSGSSSTDTQYF; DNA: TGTGCCAGCAGCGGAAGCTCTAGCACAGATACGCAGTATTTT
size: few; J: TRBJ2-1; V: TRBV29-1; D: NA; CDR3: CSVRFGGNEQFF; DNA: TGCAGCGTCCGTTTTGGCGGCAATGAGCAGTTCTTC
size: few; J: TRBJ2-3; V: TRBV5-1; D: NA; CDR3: CASSLGMIEWIPDTQYF; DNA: TGCGCCAGCAGCTTGGGTATGATAGAGTGGATCCCAGATACGCAGTATTTT
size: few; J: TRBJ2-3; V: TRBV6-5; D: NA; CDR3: CASKGGSTDTQYF; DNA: TGTGCCAGCAAGGGCGGCAGCACAGATACGCAGTATTTT
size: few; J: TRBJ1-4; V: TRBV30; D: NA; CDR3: CASLEPGRLEKLFF; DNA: TGTGCCTCACTCGAACCGGGACGACTGGAAAAACTGTTTTTT
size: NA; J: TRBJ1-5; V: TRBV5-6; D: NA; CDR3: CASSTRGGNQPQHF; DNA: TGTGCCAGCAGCACCCGTGGGGGCAATCAGCCCCAGCATTTT
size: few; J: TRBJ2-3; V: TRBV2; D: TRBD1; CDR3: CASRTGASTDTQYF; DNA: TGTGCCAGCAGAACAGGGGCTAGCACAGATACGCAGTATTTT
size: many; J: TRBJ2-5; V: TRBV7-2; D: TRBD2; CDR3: CASSTTSSGSGGETQYF; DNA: TGTGCCAGCAGCACAACAAGCAGCGGGAGCGGGGGGGAGACCCAGTACTTC
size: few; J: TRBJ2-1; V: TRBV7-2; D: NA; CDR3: CASSLRRESNEQFF; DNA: TGTGCCAGCAGCTTAAGACGGGAGAGTAATGAGCAGTTCTTC
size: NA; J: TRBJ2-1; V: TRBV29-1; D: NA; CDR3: CSVEGGRGVDEQFF; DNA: TGCAGCGTTGAAGGCGGCAGAGGGGTGGATGAGCAGTTCTTC
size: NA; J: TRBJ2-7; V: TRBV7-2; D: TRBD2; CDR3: CASSLGSWTSGRNEQYF; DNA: TGTGCCAGCAGCTTAGGCTCCTGGACTAGCGGGAGAAACGAGCAGTACTTC
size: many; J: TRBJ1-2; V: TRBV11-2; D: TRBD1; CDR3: CASSLGQNYGYTF; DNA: TGTGCCAGCAGCTTGGGACAGAACTATGGCTACACCTTC
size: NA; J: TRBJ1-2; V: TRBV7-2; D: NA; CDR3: CASTIGNGYGYTF; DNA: TGTGCCAGCACCATTGGCAATGGCTATGGCTACACCTTC
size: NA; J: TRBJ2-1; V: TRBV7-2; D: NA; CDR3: CASSRGGNDNEQFF; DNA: TGTGCCAGCAGTCGAGGGGGTAACGACAATGAGCAGTTCTTC
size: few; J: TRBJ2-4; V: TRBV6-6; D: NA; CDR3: CASMETLAKNIQYF; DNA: TGTGCCAGCATGGAGACACTAGCCAAAAACATTCAGTACTTC
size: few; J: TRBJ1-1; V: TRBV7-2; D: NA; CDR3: CASSLSYRYTEAFF; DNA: TGTGCCAGCAGCTTATCGTACAGATACACTGAAGCTTTCTTT
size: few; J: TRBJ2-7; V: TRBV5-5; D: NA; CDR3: CASSLLGHDEQYF; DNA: TGTGCCAGCAGCTTACTGGGACACGATGAGCAGTACTTC
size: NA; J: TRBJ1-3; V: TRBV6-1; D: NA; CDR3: CASSESPRRNTIYF; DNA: TGTGCCAGCAGTGAATCTCCCAGGCGGAACACCATATATTTT
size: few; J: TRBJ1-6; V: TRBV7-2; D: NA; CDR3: CASSLVQGRSPLHF; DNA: TGTGCCAGCAGCTTAGTACAGGGCCGATCACCCCTCCACTTT
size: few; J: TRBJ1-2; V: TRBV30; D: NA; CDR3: CAWARGRGYTF; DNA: TGTGCCTGGGCCAGGGGACGTGGCTACACCTTC
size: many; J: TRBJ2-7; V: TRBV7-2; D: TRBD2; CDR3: CASSLVMLGGMYEQYF; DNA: TGTGCCAGCAGCTTAGTAATGTTGGGGGGGATGTACGAGCAGTACTTC
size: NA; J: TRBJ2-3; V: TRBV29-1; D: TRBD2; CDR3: CSAGWTSVSTDTQYF; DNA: TGCAGCGCCGGGTGGACTAGCGTCAGCACAGATACGCAGTATTTT
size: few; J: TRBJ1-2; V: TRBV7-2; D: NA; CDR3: CASSLVARSNSGYTF; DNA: TGTGCCAGCAGCTTAGTGGCCAGATCGAACTCTGGCTACACCTTC
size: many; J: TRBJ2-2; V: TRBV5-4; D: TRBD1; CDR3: CASSVGTGGGYTGELFF; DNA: TGTGCCAGCAGCGTCGGGACAGGGGGCGGCTACACCGGGGAGCTGTTTTTT
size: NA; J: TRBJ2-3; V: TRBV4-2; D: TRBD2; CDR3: CASSRTGGAGADTQYF; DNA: TGTGCCAGCAGCCGCACCGGGGGGGCCGGGGCAGATACGCAGTATTTT